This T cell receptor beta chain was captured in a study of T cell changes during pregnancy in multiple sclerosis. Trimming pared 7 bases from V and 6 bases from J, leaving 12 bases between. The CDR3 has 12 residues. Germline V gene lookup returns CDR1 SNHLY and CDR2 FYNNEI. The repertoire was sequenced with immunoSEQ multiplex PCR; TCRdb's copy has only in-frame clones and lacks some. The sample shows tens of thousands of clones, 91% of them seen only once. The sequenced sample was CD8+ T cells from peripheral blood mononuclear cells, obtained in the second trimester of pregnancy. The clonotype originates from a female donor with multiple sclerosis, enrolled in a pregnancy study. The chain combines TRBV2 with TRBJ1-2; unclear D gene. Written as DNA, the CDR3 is TGTGCCAGCATAAGGAGAAAGGATGGCTACACCTTC. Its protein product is CASIRRKDGYTF.